These 2 T cell receptor beta chains originate from one sample sequenced in a study of blood T cell repertoires in COVID-19. Measured with immunoSEQ multiplex PCR; TCRdb has only the in-frame clones, and not every one. The data contain about 300,000 clones, 85% to 90% of them singletons. The specimen was peripheral blood. These TCRs come from a man between 65 and 80 years old with acute or convalescent COVID-19.

V and J are TRBV10-2 and TRBJ1-4; 8 bases are a match to TRBD1. This CDR3 spans 16 amino acids. Unmatched junction bases numbered 8, after V lost 2 bases and J lost 6 bases. Per the germline V gene, CDR1 is WSHSY and CDR2 is SAAADI. The CDR3 DNA is TGCGCCAGCAGTGAGGGGCAGGGGGCTTTGTATGAAAAACTGTTTTTT. It encodes CASSEGQGALYEKLFF.

This sequence joins TRBV6-5 and TRBJ1-2, with TRBD1 as a possible D gene (6 bases). Trimming shortened V by 3 bases and J by 4 bases, and 12 bases separated the two germline ends. CDR1 and CDR2 from the germline V gene are MNHEY and SVGAGI. The CDR3 covers 14 residues. For the CDR3, the DNA is TGTGCCAGCAGTTATGGGGGCGGAGGCTATGGCTACACCTTC. It translates to CASSYGGGGYGYTF.